This TCR beta chain appears in the sequencing data of a study of blood T cell repertoires in COVID-19. Overall study context: The United States, Italy and Spain were the sources of the acute and convalescent COVID-19 samples.

TCRdb's copy holds only in-frame clones and misses some; the assay was immunoSEQ multiplex PCR. The table has approximately 290,000 clones, approximately 84% seen once. The trim removed 0 bases at V and 8 bases at J, leaving 13 bases unmatched. This CDR3 contains 18 residues. Germline V gene lookup returns CDR1 ENHRY and CDR2 SYGVKD. Material: peripheral blood. The chain is built from TRBV10-3 and TRBJ1-2; 12 positions agree with TRBD1. The clonotype was recovered from a person between 70 and 80 years old with COVID-19, enrolled during active disease. Here the CDR3 DNA reads TGTGCCATCAGTGAGTCGACCAACCTCGGGACAGGGGGCGGGGGCTACACCTTC. It encodes CAISESTNLGTGGGGYTF.